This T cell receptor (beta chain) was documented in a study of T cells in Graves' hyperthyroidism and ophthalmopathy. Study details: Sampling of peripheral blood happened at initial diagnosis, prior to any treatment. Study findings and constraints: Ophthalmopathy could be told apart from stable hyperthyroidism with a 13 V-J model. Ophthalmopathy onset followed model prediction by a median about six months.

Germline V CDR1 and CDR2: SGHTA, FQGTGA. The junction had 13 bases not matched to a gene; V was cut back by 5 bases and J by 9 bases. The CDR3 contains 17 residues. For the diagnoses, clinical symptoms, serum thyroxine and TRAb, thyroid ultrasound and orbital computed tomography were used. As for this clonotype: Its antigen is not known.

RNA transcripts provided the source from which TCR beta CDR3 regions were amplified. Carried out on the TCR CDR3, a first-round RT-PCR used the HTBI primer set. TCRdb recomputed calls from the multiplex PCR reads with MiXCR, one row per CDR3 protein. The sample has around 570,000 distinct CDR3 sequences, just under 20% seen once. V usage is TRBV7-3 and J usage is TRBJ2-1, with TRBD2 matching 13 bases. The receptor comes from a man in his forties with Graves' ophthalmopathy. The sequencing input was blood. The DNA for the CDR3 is TGTGCCAGCAGCCCCTCCGGGACTAGCGGGGAAAAAGTTGAGCAGTTCTTC. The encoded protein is CASSPSGTSGEKVEQFF.